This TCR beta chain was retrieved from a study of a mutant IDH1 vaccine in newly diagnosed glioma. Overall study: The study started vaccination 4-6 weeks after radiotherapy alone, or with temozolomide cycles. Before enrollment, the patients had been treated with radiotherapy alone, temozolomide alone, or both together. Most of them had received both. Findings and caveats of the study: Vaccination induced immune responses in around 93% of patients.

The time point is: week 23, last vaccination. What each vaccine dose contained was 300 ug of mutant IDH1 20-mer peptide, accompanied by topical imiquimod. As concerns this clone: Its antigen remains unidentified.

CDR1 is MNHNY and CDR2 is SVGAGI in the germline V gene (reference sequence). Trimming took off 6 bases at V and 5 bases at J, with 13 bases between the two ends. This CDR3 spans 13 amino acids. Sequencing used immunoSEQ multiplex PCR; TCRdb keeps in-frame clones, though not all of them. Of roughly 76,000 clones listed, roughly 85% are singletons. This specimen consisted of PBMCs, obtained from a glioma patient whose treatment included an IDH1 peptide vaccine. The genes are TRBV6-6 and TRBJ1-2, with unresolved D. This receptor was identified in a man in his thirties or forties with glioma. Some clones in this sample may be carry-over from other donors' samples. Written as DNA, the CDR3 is TGTGCCAGCAGGAGGGCGGGCGGGTATGGCTACACCTTC. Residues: CASRRAGGYGYTF.